The 21 T cell receptor beta chains reported below all come from one sample, sequenced in a study of blood T cell repertoires in COVID-19. Repertoires were generated with immunoSEQ multiplex PCR, while TCRdb's copy carries only in-frame clones and drops some. Here the sample spans roughly 160,000 clones, less than 90% being singletons. Sequencing used peripheral blood. Source of these receptors: a man in his fifties or sixties with acute or convalescent COVID-19.

The chain recombines TRBV30 with TRBJ2-1; maybe TRBD1 (6 bases). V lost 4 bases, J lost 5 bases, and 12 bases lay in between. Germline V gene data show CDR1 as GTSNPN and CDR2 as SVGIG (reference sequence). The CDR3 contains 13 residues. For the CDR3, the DNA is TGTGCCTGGACCCCACAGGGCAACAATGAGCAGTTCTTC. Translating it yields CAWTPQGNNEQFF.

The CDR3: CAWSALNQPQHF. The CDR3 nucleotides are TGTGCCTGGAGTGCTCTCAATCAGCCCCAGCATTTT. The chain couples TRBV30 to TRBJ1-5; D not resolved. The germline CDR1 and CDR2 sequences are GTSNPN and SVGIG (reference sequence). V was shortened by 1 base and J by 3 bases, with 4 bases between the two germline ends. CDR3 size: 12 residues. The complete variable domain, with remaining parts taken from reference TRBV30 and TRBJ1-5, reads SQTIHQWPATLVQPVGSPLSLECTVEGTSNPNLYWYRQAAGRGLQLLFYSVGIGQISSEVPQNLSASRPQDRQFILSSKKLLLSDSGFYLCAWSALNQPQHFGDGTRLSIL.

V is TRBV6-5 and J is TRBJ1-5, with TRBD1 matching 8 bases. Germline CDR1 and CDR2: MNHEY and SVGAGI. V trimming: 4 bases; J trimming: 5 bases; junction bases outside the gene matches: 4. The CDR3 sequence is 14 residues long. The CDR3 DNA reads as TGTGCCAGCAGTTTCTACAGGGGGGATCAGCCCCAGCATTTT. It yields the protein CASSFYRGDQPQHF.

The rearrangement uses TRBV18 and TRBJ2-5, with a possible D match to TRBD2 (5 bases). V was pared by 0 bases and J by 4 bases, with 12 bases between. The CDR3 sequence is 15 residues long. CDR1 KGHSH and CDR2 LQKENI come from the germline V gene. CDR3 in amino acids: CASSPPANAGETQYF. CDR3 nucleotide sequence: TGTGCCAGCTCACCACCTGCAAACGCGGGAGAGACCCAGTACTTC. Together with reference TRBV18 and TRBJ2-5, the CDR3 gives the full variable domain: NAGVMQNPRHLVRRRGQEARLRCSPMKGHSHVYWYRQLPEEGLKFMVYLQKENIIDESGMPKERFSAEFPKEGPSILRIQQVVRGDSAAYFCASSPPANAGETQYFGPGTRLLVL.

This chain links TRBV5-5 with TRBJ2-5; 9 positions agree with TRBD1. The junction had 7 bases not matched to a gene; V was cut back by 3 bases and J by 4 bases. This CDR3 spans 15 amino acids. In germline, CDR1 is SGHKS, CDR2 YYEKEE (reference sequence). CDR3 amino acids: CASSWLTGGGETQYF. The DNA of the CDR3 is TGTGCCAGCAGCTGGTTAACAGGGGGCGGAGAGACCCAGTACTTC. Complete variable domain (other parts from reference TRBV5-5 and TRBJ2-5): DAGVTQSPTHLIKTRGQQVTLRCSPISGHKSVSWYQQVLGQGPQFIFQYYEKEERGRGNFPDRFSARQFPNYSSELNVNALLLGDSALYLCASSWLTGGGETQYFGPGTRLLVL.

The table lists this clone with a count of one. For the CDR3, the DNA is TGTGCCAGCAGCGTATCTGCACAGGCCACTGAAGCTTTCTTT. Amino acid sequence: CASSVSAQATEAFF. The chain links TRBV9 to TRBJ1-1; D perhaps matches TRBD1 (5 bases). The CDR3 sequence is 14 residues long. Germline-derived CDR1 and CDR2 are SGDLS and YYNGEE. V was clipped by 1 base and J by 4 bases, with 11 bases between them.

This clone was observed a few times. The chain carries TRBV27 and TRBJ2-5; D call uncertain. The CDR3 loop spans 14 amino acids. Germline V gives CDR1 MNHEY, CDR2 SMNVEV (reference sequence). Trimming stripped 4 bases from V and 1 base from J, with 10 bases between. In nucleotides, the CDR3 is TGTGCCAGCAGTTCTTTAACATCCCAAGAGACCCAGTACTTC. Amino acid sequence: CASSSLTSQETQYF.

This chain uses TRBV7-9 with TRBJ1-1; D not certain. The CDR3 runs 15 residues. The germline CDR1 and CDR2 sequences are SEHNR and FQNEAQ (reference sequence). Trimming removed 1 base from V and 4 bases from J, with 13 bases in between. The DNA of the CDR3 is TGTGCCAGCAGCTTAGTTGGCCCTCGGGGCACTGAAGCTTTCTTT. Amino acid sequence: CASSLVGPRGTEAFF.

This clone was seen just once. The chain carries TRBV11-3 and TRBJ1-4; 8 bases are shared with TRBD1. The CDR3 consists of 14 residues. Trimming removed 5 bases from V and 6 bases from J; junction bases left unmatched: 5. Germline assignment: CDR1 SGHNT and CDR2 YENEEA. The CDR3 protein is CASSKGQADEKLFF. The CDR3 coding sequence is TGTGCCAGCAGCAAGGGACAGGCTGATGAAAAACTGTTTTTT.

The rearrangement uses TRBV12-3 or TRBV12-4 and TRBJ1-2; 7 bases are shared with TRBD1. This CDR3 is built from 13 residues. Losses at the gene ends were 6 bases for V and 3 bases for J; bases not matched to a gene: 4. CDR3 loop: CASSVQGYYGYTF. In DNA, the CDR3 is TGTGCCAGCAGCGTACAGGGGTACTATGGCTACACCTTC.

The chain combines TRBV7-2 with TRBJ1-6; 8 bases match TRBD1. The CDR3 totals 16 residues. CDR1 is SGHTA, CDR2 FQGNSA, per germline. V trimming: 2 bases; J trimming: 5 bases; junction bases outside the gene matches: 5. The CDR3 DNA follows: TGTGCCAGCAGCTTACACGACAGGGGCCATAATTCACCCCTCCACTTT. Translating gives CASSLHDRGHNSPLHF.

The chain links TRBV19 to TRBJ2-3; 8 bases are shared with TRBD2. The germline gives CDR1 LNHDA, CDR2 SQIVND (reference sequence). Trimming cost V 2 bases and J 5 bases; bases outside gene matches: 6. There are 15 residues in the CDR3. CDR3 sequence (DNA): TGTGCCAGTAGTATAAAGGATAGCGGGGAAGATACGCAGTATTTT. It is translated as CASSIKDSGEDTQYF.

The chain recombines TRBV5-6 with TRBJ2-1, with 9 nucleotides matching TRBD2. CDR1 and CDR2 from the germline V gene are SGHDT and YYEEEE. The CDR3 has 17 residues. The J segment lost 2 bases and the V segment lost 4 bases, leaving 10 bases of the junction unmatched. The CDR3 reads CASSKALAGFTYNEQFF. The CDR3 nucleotides read TGTGCCAGCAGCAAAGCCCTAGCGGGATTCACCTACAATGAGCAGTTCTTC. Supplemented by reference TRBV5-6 and TRBJ2-1, the full variable domain reads DAGVTQSPTHLIKTRGQQVTLRCSPKSGHDTVSWYQQALGQGPQFIFQYYEEEERQRGNFPDRFSGHQFPNYSSELNVNALLLGDSALYLCASSKALAGFTYNEQFFGPGTRLTVL.

The chain carries TRBV5-1 and TRBJ1-1; 7 bases map to TRBD1. The CDR3 length is 15 residues. The V gene end was trimmed by 0 bases and the J gene end by 7 bases; junction bases not matched to a gene: 9. Germline CDR1 is SGHRS and CDR2 is YFSETQ. CDR3 coding DNA: TGCGCCAGCAGCTTGGGACAGGGAGGTTATATTGAAGCTTTCTTT. As protein: CASSLGQGGYIEAFF.

This chain connects TRBV19 to TRBJ1-1; D ambiguous. Trimming removed 5 bases at V and 2 bases at J, with 15 bases between. Germline-derived CDR1 and CDR2 are LNHDA and SQIVND (reference sequence). The CDR3 has 15 residues. The CDR3, as DNA: TGTGCCAGTAGTGCCCTGCGGGGAGCCAACACTGAAGCTTTCTTT. It is translated as CASSALRGANTEAFF.

The chain is built from TRBV6-5 and TRBJ1-3, with no clear D. This CDR3 comprises 16 residues. V was shortened by 0 bases and J by 4 bases, with 13 bases between the two germline ends. CDR1 is MNHEY and CDR2 is SVGAGI in the germline V gene. The CDR3 DNA reads TGTGCCAGCAGTTACTCGCAGCGGAACGTCGGAAACACCATATATTTT. Its translation: CASSYSQRNVGNTIYF.

This chain joins TRBV6-5 and TRBJ1-4, with TRBD1 matching over 8 bases. Germline CDR1 is MNHEY and CDR2 is SVGAGI. The CDR3 spans 15 residues. V lost 4 bases and J lost 8; bases outside the gene matches: 9. The CDR3 sequence: CASSWQGALREKLFF. As DNA, the CDR3 is TGTGCCAGCAGTTGGCAGGGGGCGCTTAGGGAAAAACTGTTTTTT.

The chain links TRBV28 to TRBJ2-1, with TRBD1 identical over 9 bases. The CDR3 is made up of 15 amino acids. Germline loops: CDR1 MDHEN, CDR2 SYDVKM. V lost 6 bases, J lost 2 bases, and 5 bases stayed unmatched. The CDR3 is CASSRTGGTYNEQFF. The CDR3 DNA reads as TGTGCCAGCAGCCGTACAGGGGGCACCTACAATGAGCAGTTCTTC.

The genes are TRBV7-2 and TRBJ2-1; 12 bases map to TRBD2. V shed 5 bases and J 10 bases; nucleotides not matched to a gene: 6. Germline-derived CDR1 and CDR2 are SGHTA and FQGNSA. CDR3 length: 14 amino acids. The CDR3 here is CASSPTLAGGEQFF. CDR3 sequence (DNA): TGTGCCAGCAGCCCGACACTAGCGGGAGGCGAGCAGTTCTTC.

The chain is built from TRBV7-3 and TRBJ1-3, with D tentatively TRBD1 (5 bases). Germline assignment: CDR1 SGHTA and CDR2 FQGTGA. The CDR3 length is 17 residues. V was cut by 1 base and J by 0 bases, with 13 bases left in between. CDR3 region: CASSLSGTPNSGNTIYF. For the CDR3, the DNA is TGTGCCAGCAGCTTAAGCGGGACCCCTAACTCTGGAAACACCATATATTTT.

The chain uses TRBV11-3 and TRBJ2-1; D may be TRBD2 (5 bases). Germline CDR1 SGHNT, CDR2 YENEEA. CDR3 length: 12 amino acids. The V end was cut by 5 bases, the J end by 8 bases, with 10 bases between. The CDR3 loop reads CASSLGLYEQFF. In DNA form, the CDR3 reads TGTGCCAGCAGCCTAGGACTGTATGAGCAGTTCTTC.